The following is a TCR beta chain sequence with its context. What antigen it recognizes has not been identified. Within one base of it there is no much larger clone, and no base qualities were kept. Participants in the prospective study were enrolled through a virtual design, were aged about 18 to 100 years, and lived in approximately 25 United States geographic areas. In the prospective study, participants were assigned to cohorts based on the clinical history participants reported in a screening survey and a study questionnaire. ImmuneRACE Cohort 3 recovered participants were defined by two consecutive negative NP/OP PCR tests, healthcare professional clearance, or symptom resolution. In the prospective study, mobile phlebotomists collected whole blood, serum and a nasopharyngeal or oropharyngeal swab from each participant. Participants in the prospective study had the option to provide additional blood draws and questionnaires over a 2-month period. Blood samples from the prospective study were shipped frozen or at room temperature prior to DNA extraction.

This sample is drawn from a study of blood T cell repertoires in COVID-19 (dated by TCRdb to about 2020). For context, the study as a whole: Samples covering the acute and convalescent phases of COVID-19 were provided by collaborators in the United States, Italy and Spain. The material from the prospective study consisted of cDNA or gDNA derived from T cells, B-cell-depleted T cells, or PBMCs. The dataset comprised deeply sampled blood TCRbeta repertoires from subjects exposed to, actively infected with, or recovered from COVID-19. The sample metadata nearly always contained a de-identified subject ID, COVID-19 status, age in years and sex. The samples were drawn from the first 160 participants of the ongoing ImmuneRACE study and from over 950 subjects provided by 6 global collaborators. Where available, HLA class I and class II types were taken from metadata supplied by the sample provider and were not determined by assay-based typing. The repertoires were released in a freely available public database meant as a resource for research on the immune response to SARS-CoV-2. Broader findings and caveats from the paper: How much clinical and demographic metadata was included differed by source and by participant, and the metadata was provided uncurated.

TCRbeta CDR3 regions were amplified from genomic DNA using the immunoSEQ Assay, a bias-controlled multiplex PCR. Concerning the study's data processing: Within the assay, amplification of reference gene primers was used to estimate how many nucleated cells each sample contained. Sequence reads were collapsed and filtered to measure the absolute abundance of every unique TCRbeta CDR3 rearrangement. For each sample, productive Simpson clonality was calculated by taking the square root of Simpson's diversity index across productive rearrangements. TCRdb took over this immuneACCESS table, retaining in-frame rearrangements with V and J assigned. Such tables are incomplete; in checked studies, under half of the missing clones stem from an unresolved V gene, and the remainder is unexplained. V and J calls and clone size follow that table, whereas D and trimming were derived from the DNA. This sample lists 240,000 or so clones; about 89% were detected once. The top ten hold 8.8% of the sample.

V and J are truncated by 4 bases and 3 bases respectively, leaving an intervening sequence of 10 bases. The CDR3 measures 13 amino acids from cysteine to phenylalanine. This entry keeps only the CDR3 DNA: 39 bases, framed from base 1. The germline V gene yields MDHEN for CDR1 and SYDVKM for CDR2. Sequencing was done on a sample of PBMCs or T cells enriched from blood (not recorded which). The sequence was obtained from a man aged 35-49 years who had recovered from COVID-19. The chain is made from TRBV28 and TRBJ2-7; TRBD1 is a possible D gene, resting on 5 matching bases. Here is the DNA: TGTGCCAGCAGTTGGGGCCAAAACTACGAGCAGTACTTC. The encoded protein is CASSWGQNYEQYF.